This entry lists 16 T cell receptor beta chains sequenced from one sample in a study of T cells in Graves' hyperthyroidism and ophthalmopathy (dated by TCRdb to the late 2010s). To prepare the library, multiplex PCR was applied. The data were produced on an Illumina HiSeq 2000. Amplification of TCR beta CDR3 regions was carried out from RNA transcripts. The first round of RT-PCR for the TCR CDR3 was performed with the HTBI primer set and the Qiagen OneStep RT-PCR kit. Clones were called with MiXCR by TCRdb after fastp trimmed the public reads at Q25, and only in-frame beta chains were retained. Records with the same CDR3 protein are collapsed into one entry carrying the most frequent genes and DNA. This sample comprises 300,000 to 450,000 distinct CDR3 sequences, about 15% of them detected only once. Together, the top ten hold around 20% of the sample. Source material: blood. These receptors were obtained from a woman between 25 and 40 years old with Graves' ophthalmopathy.

This clonotype has at least ten counts. The V gene is TRBV28, the J gene TRBJ2-5, with 7 bases identical to TRBD1. This CDR3 is built from 16 residues. In germline, CDR1 is MDHEN, CDR2 SYDVKM. The V segment lost 7 bases and the J segment 1 base; nucleotides outside the gene matches: 12. CDR3 in amino acids: CASTQSGGHFQETQYF. DNA of the CDR3: TGTGCCAGCACCCAGTCAGGGGGACACTTCCAAGAGACCCAGTACTTC.

This clonotype has a count of ten or more. The CDR3 nucleotides read TGTGCCAGCAGTGAAGCGTTCAGTCGACAGAACAATGAGCAGTTCTTC. Protein product: CASSEAFSRQNNEQFF. The chain combines TRBV6-1 with TRBJ2-1, with D maybe TRBD1 (5 bases). The germline V gene encodes CDR1 MNHNS and CDR2 SASEGT. V lost 0 bases to trimming and J lost 5 bases, with 14 bases between them. The CDR3 covers 16 residues.

In its sample, this clonotype was seen many times. The V and J genes are TRBV3-1 and TRBJ2-1; D is unresolved. Germline V gives CDR1 LGHDT, CDR2 YNNKEL (reference sequence). Trimming shortened V by 1 base and J by 7 bases, and 8 bases separated the two germline ends. This CDR3 contains 13 residues. The CDR3 bases are TGTGCCAGCAGCCAAGGACCACAAAATGAGCAGTTCTTC. It yields the protein CASSQGPQNEQFF.

There are many counts of this clonotype. The chain has TRBV12-3 or TRBV12-4 and TRBJ2-5; D unclear. V gave up 4 bases and J gave up 7 bases, with 13 bases separating them. The CDR3 runs to 13 residues. DNA of the CDR3: TGTGCCAGCAGTTCTGACTCCTTAGGGACCCAGTACTTC. It encodes CASSSDSLGTQYF.

This clonotype was seen at least ten times. The chain has TRBV7-9 and TRBJ1-1, with D hard to call. The CDR3 totals 9 residues. CDR1 is SEHNR, CDR2 FQNEAQ, per germline (reference sequence). Trimming left V 7 bases short and J 8 bases short, with 5 bases between. In DNA, the CDR3 is TGTGCCAGCACAGAGGAAGCTTTCTTT. Translated: CASTEEAFF.

This clonotype was picked up many times. The chain links TRBV6-6 to TRBJ2-2; D is uncertain. The CDR3 runs to 14 residues. From germline, CDR1 is MNHNY and CDR2 SVGAGI (reference sequence). Trimming took 2 bases from V and 6 from J, leaving 10 bases between them. CDR3 bases: TGTGCCAGCAGTTACACCGAATTGGCCGGGGAGCTGTTTTTT. Translation gives CASSYTELAGELFF.

Points on this clonotype: The junction and the germline gene differ at one end; a read error may be behind it. This chain joins TRBV29-1 and TRBJ2-3; possibly TRBD1 for D (6 bases). The CDR3 totals 12 residues. CDR1 and CDR2 (germline): SQVTM, ANQGSEA. CDR3 DNA: TGCAGCGTATGGACAGCCACAGATAAGCAGTATTTT. This encodes CSVWTATDKQYF.

This clonotype was recorded many times. The rearrangement uses TRBV11-2 and TRBJ2-6; TRBD2 is a possible D gene (5 bases). CDR1 is SGHAT and CDR2 is FQNNGV in the germline V gene. The length of the CDR3 is 16 residues. V was clipped by 5 bases and J by 2 bases, with 13 bases between them. The CDR3 DNA sequence: TGTGCCAGCAGCCTAACCCCGGGGACTGGGGCCAACGTCCTGACTTTC. This codes for CASSLTPGTGANVLTF. Full variable domain (missing parts from reference TRBV11-2 and TRBJ2-6): EAGVAQSPRYKIIEKRQSVAFWCNPISGHATLYWYQQILGQGPKLLIQFQNNGVVDDSQLPKDRFSAERLKGVDSTLKIQPAKLEDSAVYLCASSLTPGTGANVLTFGAGSRLTVL.

Many counts were recorded for this clonotype. The chain recombines TRBV28 with TRBJ2-5; D may be TRBD2 (6 bases). The length of the CDR3 is 15 residues. The V end lost 1 base, the J end lost 0 bases, and 9 bases lay between the germline ends. CDR1 is MDHEN and CDR2 is SYDVKM in the germline V gene. CDR3 in DNA: TGTGCCAGCAGTTTATCGGCGGGGTACCAAGAGACCCAGTACTTC. Translation: CASSLSAGYQETQYF.

The chain is built from TRBV25-1 and TRBJ1-4, with TRBD1 matching over 7 bases. This CDR3 is built from 14 residues. After removal of 2 bases from V and 6 bases from J, the junction contained 3 bases not matched to a gene. Per germline, CDR1 MGHDK and CDR2 SYGVNS. CDR3 residues: CASSETGVHEKLFF. The CDR3 coding sequence is TGTGCCAGCAGTGAAACAGGGGTGCATGAAAAACTGTTTTTT.

The table lists this clonotype with a few counts. V usage is TRBV20-1 and J usage is TRBJ2-7; possibly TRBD1 for D (6 bases). The germline CDR1 and CDR2 sequences are DFQATT and SNEGSKA (reference sequence). V lost 6 bases to trimming and J lost 0 bases, with 18 bases between them. The CDR3 has 15 residues. The CDR3: CSAGTRDTSSYEQYF. The CDR3 DNA reads TGCAGTGCGGGGACCAGGGACACCAGCTCCTACGAGCAGTACTTC.

This clonotype was found many times. Relative to the germline gene, one junction end is altered; a read error may explain this. J is TRBJ2-5 and V is TRBV11-2, with D maybe TRBD1 (6 bases). This CDR3 region has 18 residues. CDR1 and CDR2 from the germline V gene are SGHAT and FQNNGV. The CDR3 sequence is CASSLDLYRALGQEAQYF. CDR3 sequence (DNA): TGTGCCAGCAGCTTAGATCTGTACAGGGCCTTAGGCCAAGAGGCCCAGTACTTC.

This clonotype was picked up many times. The gene calls are TRBV14 and TRBJ2-7; D perhaps matches TRBD2 (7 bases). The V and J ends lost 1 base and 6 bases respectively, with 10 bases between them. Per the germline V gene, CDR1 is SGHDN and CDR2 is FVKESK. The CDR3 runs 13 residues. The CDR3 DNA reads as TGTGCCAGCAGCCAAGTGAGGGGGGGCGAGCAGTACTTC. Translation: CASSQVRGGEQYF.

The table lists this clonotype with many counts. The chain uses TRBV20-1 and TRBJ2-3; D is undetermined. V dropped 0 bases and J dropped 0 bases, with 10 bases sitting between them. The CDR3 runs 15 residues. Per the germline V gene, CDR1 is DFQATT and CDR2 is SNEGSKA (reference sequence). CDR3 bases: TGCAGTGCTAGAGATCCAAGGCAGAGCACAGATACGCAGTATTTT. This sequence encodes CSARDPRQSTDTQYF.

Ten or more counts support this clonotype. The chain has TRBV3-1 and TRBJ2-3; TRBD2 matches at 10 bases. The length of the CDR3 is 16 residues. V gave up 4 bases and J gave up 2 bases; unmatched junction bases: 6. Germline CDR1 and CDR2: LGHDT and YNNKEL (reference sequence). CDR3 in DNA: TGTGCCAGCAGCCGGATAGCGGGGGGACTCACAGATACGCAGTATTTT. Translated, it gives CASSRIAGGLTDTQYF.

In its sample, this clonotype was seen many times. The chain joins TRBV28 to TRBJ2-7, with D perhaps assigned TRBD1 or TRBD2 (5 bases each). With 6 bases removed from V and 5 bases from J, the gap between germline ends came to 14 bases. This CDR3 is 13 amino acids long. The V gene's germline CDR1 is MDHEN and CDR2 SYDVKM. CDR3 nucleotide sequence: TGTGCCAGCAGCTCACATGGGGACGACGAGCAGTACTTC. Translated, it gives CASSSHGDDEQYF.